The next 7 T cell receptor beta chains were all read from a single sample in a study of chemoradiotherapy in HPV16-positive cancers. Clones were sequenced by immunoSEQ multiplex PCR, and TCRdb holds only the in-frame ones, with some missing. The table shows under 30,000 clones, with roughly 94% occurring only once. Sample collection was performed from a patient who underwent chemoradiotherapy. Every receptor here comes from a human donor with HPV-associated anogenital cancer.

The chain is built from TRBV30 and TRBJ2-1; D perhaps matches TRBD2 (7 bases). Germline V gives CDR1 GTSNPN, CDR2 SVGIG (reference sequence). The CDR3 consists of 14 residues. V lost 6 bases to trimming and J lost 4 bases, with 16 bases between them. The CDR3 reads CACTRGGLYNEQFF. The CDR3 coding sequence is TGTGCCTGTACGAGGGGGGGCCTATACAATGAGCAGTTCTTC.

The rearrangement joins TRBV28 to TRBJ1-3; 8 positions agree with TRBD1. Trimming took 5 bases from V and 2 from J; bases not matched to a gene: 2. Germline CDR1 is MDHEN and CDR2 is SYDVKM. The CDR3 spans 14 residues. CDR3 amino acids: CASSTTGAGNTIYF. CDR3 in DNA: TGTGCCAGCAGTACGACAGGGGCTGGAAACACCATATATTTT. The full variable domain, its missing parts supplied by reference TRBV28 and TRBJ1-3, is DVKVTQSSRYLVKRTGEKVFLECVQDMDHENMFWYRQDPGLGLRLIYFSYDVKMKEKGDIPEGYSVSREKKERFSLILESASTNQTSMYLCASSTTGAGNTIYFGEGSWLTVV.

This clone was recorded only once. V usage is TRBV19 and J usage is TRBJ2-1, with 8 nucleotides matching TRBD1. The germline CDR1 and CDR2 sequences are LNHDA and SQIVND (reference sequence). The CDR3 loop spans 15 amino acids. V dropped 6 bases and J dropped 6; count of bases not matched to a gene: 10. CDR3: CASRRTGSISNEQFF. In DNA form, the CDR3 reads TGTGCCAGTAGGCGGACAGGGTCGATTTCCAATGAGCAGTTCTTC.

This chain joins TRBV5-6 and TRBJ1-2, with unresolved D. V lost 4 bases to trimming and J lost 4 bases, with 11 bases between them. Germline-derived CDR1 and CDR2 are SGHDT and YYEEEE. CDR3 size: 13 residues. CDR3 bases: TGTGCCAGCAGCCCGGGATCGTTCTATGGCTACACCTTC. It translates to CASSPGSFYGYTF.

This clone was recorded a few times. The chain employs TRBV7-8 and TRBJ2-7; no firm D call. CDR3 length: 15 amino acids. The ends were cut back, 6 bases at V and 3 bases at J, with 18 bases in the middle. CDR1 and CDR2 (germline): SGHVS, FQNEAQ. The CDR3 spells CASSWMEHSLYEQYF. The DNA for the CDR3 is TGTGCCAGCAGTTGGATGGAACACTCGCTCTACGAGCAGTACTTC.

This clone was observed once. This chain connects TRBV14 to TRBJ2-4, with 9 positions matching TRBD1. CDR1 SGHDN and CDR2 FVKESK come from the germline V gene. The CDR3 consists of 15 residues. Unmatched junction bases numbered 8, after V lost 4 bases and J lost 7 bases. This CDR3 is CASSPDRGMGNIQYF. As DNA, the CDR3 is TGTGCCAGCAGCCCGGACAGGGGTATGGGGAACATTCAGTACTTC.

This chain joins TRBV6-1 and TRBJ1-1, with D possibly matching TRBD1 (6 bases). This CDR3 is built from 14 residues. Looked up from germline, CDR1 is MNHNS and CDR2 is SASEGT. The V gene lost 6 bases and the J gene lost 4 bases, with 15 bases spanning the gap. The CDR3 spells CASRITGRSTEAFF. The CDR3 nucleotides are TGTGCCAGCAGAATTACAGGGAGGAGCACTGAAGCTTTCTTT.